This T cell receptor beta chain is drawn from a study of long-term antiretroviral therapy in people with HIV. This clone was recorded once. This CDR3 comprises 16 residues. V dropped 5 bases and J dropped 6 bases, with 21 bases sitting between them. Germline CDR1 reads SEHNR; CDR2 reads FQNEAQ (reference sequence). The libraries were made with immunoSEQ v3.0 at survey level. Data came from immunoSEQ multiplex PCR; TCRdb stores just in-frame clones and leaves some out. The table lists more than 25,000 clones, 80% to 95% of them singletons. The input for sequencing was unsorted PBMCs, taken 3.1 years after starting antiretroviral therapy. This chain joins TRBV7-9 and TRBJ2-3; D might be TRBD1 (5 bases). This receptor was identified in a man between 18 and 29 years old with HIV. CDR3 loop: CASSPSVGASWDTQYF. CDR3 bases: TGTGCCAGCAGCCCCAGCGTAGGGGCGTCGTGGGATACGCAGTATTTT.